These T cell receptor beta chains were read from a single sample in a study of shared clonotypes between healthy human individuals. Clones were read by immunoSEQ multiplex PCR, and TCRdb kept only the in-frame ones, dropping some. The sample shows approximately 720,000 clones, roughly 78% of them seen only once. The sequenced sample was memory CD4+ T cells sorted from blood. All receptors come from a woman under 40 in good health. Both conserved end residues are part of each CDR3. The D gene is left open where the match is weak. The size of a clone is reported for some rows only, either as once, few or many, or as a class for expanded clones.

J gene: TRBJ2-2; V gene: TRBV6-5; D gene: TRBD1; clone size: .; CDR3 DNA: TGTGCCAGCAGTTCGAAGACAGGGATCGGAACCGGGGAGCTGTTTTTT; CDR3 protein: CASSSKTGIGTGELFF
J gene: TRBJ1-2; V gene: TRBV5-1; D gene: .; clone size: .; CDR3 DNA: TGCGCCAGCAGCTTGGACAGGGTGACCTATGGCTACACCTTC; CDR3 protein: CASSLDRVTYGYTF
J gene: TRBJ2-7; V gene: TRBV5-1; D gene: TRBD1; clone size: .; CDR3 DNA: TGCGCCAGCAGCTTGAGTCTACAGGGGGCCGGTCGCGAGCAGTACTTC; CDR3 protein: CASSLSLQGAGREQYF
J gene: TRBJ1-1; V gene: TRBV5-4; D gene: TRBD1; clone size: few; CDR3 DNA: TGTGCCAGCAGCCGGATGACAGGGGCGAACACTGAAGCTTTCTTT; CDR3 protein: CASSRMTGANTEAFF
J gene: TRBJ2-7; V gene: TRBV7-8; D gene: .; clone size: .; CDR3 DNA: TGTGCCAGCAGCTCAGGGTTCGCGGACAACTACGAGCAGTACTTC; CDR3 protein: CASSSGFADNYEQYF
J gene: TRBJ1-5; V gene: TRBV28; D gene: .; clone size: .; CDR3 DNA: TGTGCCAGCCGACAAACCAATCAGCCCCAGCATTTT; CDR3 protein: CASRQTNQPQHF
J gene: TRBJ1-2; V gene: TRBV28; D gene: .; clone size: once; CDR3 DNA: TGTGCCAGCAGAACCCCAGGGGACTCCGAGGGCTACACCTTC; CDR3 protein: CASRTPGDSEGYTF
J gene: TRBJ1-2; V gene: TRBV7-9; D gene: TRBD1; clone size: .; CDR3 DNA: TGTGCCAGCAGCTCCGGACCCGGGACAGGGTATGGCTACACCTTC; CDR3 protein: CASSSGPGTGYGYTF
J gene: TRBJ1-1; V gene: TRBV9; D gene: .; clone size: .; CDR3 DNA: TGTGCCAGCACTAAACCACCGGGCACTGAAGCTTTCTTT; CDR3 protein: CASTKPPGTEAFF
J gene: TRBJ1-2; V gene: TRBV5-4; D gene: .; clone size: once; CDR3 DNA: TGTGCCAGCAGCTTGAGCGGGGCAGGGCAAGGCTACACCTTC; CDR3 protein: CASSLSGAGQGYTF
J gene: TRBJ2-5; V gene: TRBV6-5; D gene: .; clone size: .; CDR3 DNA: TGTGCCAGCAGCGCAGGCTTGGAGACCCAGTACTTC; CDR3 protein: CASSAGLETQYF
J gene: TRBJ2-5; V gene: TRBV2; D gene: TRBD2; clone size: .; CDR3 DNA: TGTGCCAGCAGTGAAGGCTTTGGCGGGAGAGGGCAAGAGACCCAGTACTTC; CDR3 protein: CASSEGFGGRGQETQYF
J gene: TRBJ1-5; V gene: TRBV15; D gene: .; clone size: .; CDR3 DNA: TGTGCCACCAGCAGAGATCCCATTTCGGGGAATCAGCCCCAGCATTTT; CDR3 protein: CATSRDPISGNQPQHF
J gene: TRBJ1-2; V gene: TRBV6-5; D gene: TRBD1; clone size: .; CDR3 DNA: TGTGCCAGCAGTTACGAAATGGGACAGAAGAATGGCTACACCTTC; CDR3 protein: CASSYEMGQKNGYTF
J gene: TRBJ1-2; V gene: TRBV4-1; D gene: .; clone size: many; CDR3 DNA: TGCGCCAGCAGCCAAGGGACAGATTATGGCTACACCTTC; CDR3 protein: CASSQGTDYGYTF
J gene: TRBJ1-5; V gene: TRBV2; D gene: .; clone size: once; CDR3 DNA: TGTGCCAGCAGCCGAAGTTGGCAGACGAATCAGCCCCAGCATTTT; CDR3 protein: CASSRSWQTNQPQHF
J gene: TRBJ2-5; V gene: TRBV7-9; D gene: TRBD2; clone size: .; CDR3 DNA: TGTGCCAGCAGCTTAGAAAGCGGGAGGAAAGAAGAGCAGTACTTC; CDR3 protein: CASSLESGRKEEQYF
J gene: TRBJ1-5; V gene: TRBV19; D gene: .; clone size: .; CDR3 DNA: TGTGCCAGTACCCTCCGGGCCCAAAGGAATCAGCCCCAGCATTTT; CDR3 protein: CASTLRAQRNQPQHF
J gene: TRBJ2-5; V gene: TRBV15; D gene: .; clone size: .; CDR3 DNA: TGTGCGGCGGGACGCCAGCTGGGGGAGACCCAGTACTTC; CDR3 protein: CAAGRQLGETQYF
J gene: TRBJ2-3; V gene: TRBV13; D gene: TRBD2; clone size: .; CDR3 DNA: TGTGCCAGCAGCAGACTAGCGGGAGGGCCGAATACGCAGTATTTT; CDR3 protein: CASSRLAGGPNTQYF
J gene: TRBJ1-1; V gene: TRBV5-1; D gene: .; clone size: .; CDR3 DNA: TGCGCCAGCAGCTTGAGAGACAGAGAAGCTTTCTTT; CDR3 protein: CASSLRDREAFF
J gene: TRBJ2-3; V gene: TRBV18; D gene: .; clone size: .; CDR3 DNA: TGTGCCAGCTCACCTCGCCTAGATTCAGATACGCAGTATTTT; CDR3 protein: CASSPRLDSDTQYF
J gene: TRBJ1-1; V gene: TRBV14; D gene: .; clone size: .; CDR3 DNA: TGTGCCAGCAGCCAAGATACCCTGAACACTGAAGCTTTCTTT; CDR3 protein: CASSQDTLNTEAFF
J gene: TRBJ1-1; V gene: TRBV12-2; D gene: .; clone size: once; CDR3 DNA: TGTGCAAGTCGCTTAGCGGCTTTGAACACTGAAGCTTTCTTT; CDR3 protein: CASRLAALNTEAFF
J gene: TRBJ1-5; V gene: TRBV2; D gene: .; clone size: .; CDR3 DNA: TGTGCCAGCAAGAAGGGGAATAGCAATCAGCCCCAGCATTTT; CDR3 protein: CASKKGNSNQPQHF
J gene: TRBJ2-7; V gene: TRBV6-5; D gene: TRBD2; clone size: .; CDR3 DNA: TGTGCCAGCAGTTCAAAGACTAGCAGACTCTCCTACGAGCAGTACTTC; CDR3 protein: CASSSKTSRLSYEQYF
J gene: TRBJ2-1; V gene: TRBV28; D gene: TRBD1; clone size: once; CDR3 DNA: TGTGCCAGCAGTCCTGACAGGGGGAGAAGCAATGAGCAGTTCTTC; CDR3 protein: CASSPDRGRSNEQFF
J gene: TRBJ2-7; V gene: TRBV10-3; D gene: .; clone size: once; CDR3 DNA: TGTGCCATCAGGAGGCCATCTCAATGGGACGAGCAGTACTTC; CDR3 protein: CAIRRPSQWDEQYF
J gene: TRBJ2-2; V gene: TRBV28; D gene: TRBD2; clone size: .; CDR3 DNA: TGTGCCAGCAGTCTAGAACTAGCGGGAGGCGGGGAGCTGTTTTTT; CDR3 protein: CASSLELAGGGELFF
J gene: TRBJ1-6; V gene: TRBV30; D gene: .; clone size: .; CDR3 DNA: TGTGCCTGGAGTTCTGTAGAGGGAAGAGATTCACCCCTCCACTTT; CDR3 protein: CAWSSVEGRDSPLHF
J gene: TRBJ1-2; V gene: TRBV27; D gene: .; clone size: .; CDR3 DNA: TGTGCCAGCAGGGGGGGAAACTATGGCTACACCTTC; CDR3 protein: CASRGGNYGYTF
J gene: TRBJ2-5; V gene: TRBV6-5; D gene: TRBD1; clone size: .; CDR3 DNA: TGTGCCAGCAGTTATGGGACAGGGGAGGTTAAGACCCAGTACTTC; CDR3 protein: CASSYGTGEVKTQYF
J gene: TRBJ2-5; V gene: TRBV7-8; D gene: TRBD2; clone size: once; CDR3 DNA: TGTGCCAGCAGCTTAGCGAGGCTCCCGACTAGCGGGGAAGAGACCCAGTACTTC; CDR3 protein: CASSLARLPTSGEETQYF
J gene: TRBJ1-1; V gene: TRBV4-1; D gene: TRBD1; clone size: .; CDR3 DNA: TGCGCCATTTCCAGACAGGGTTCGTTGAACACTGAAGCTTTCTTT; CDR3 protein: CAISRQGSLNTEAFF
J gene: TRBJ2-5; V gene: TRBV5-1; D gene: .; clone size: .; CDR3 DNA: TGCGCCAGCAGCTTGGTCGCCCAGTACCAAGAGACCCAGTACTTC; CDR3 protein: CASSLVAQYQETQYF
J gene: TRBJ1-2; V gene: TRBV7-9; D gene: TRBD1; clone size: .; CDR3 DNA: TGTGCCAGCAGCTTAGCGGCGTCAGGGGGCGGCTACACCTTC; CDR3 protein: CASSLAASGGGYTF
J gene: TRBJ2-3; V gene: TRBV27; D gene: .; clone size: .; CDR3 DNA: TGTGCCAGCAGTTTGGGGGGCAGCCGCACAGATACGCAGTATTTT; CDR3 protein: CASSLGGSRTDTQYF
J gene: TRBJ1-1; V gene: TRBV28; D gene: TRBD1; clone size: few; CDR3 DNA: TGTGCCAGCAGTCGACAGGGGTGGAACACTGAAGCTTTCTTT; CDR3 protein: CASSRQGWNTEAFF
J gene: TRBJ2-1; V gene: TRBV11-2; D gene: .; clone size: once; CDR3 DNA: TGTGCCAGCAGCGGGGTAGTTACCTACAATGAGCAGTTCTTC; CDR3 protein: CASSGVVTYNEQFF
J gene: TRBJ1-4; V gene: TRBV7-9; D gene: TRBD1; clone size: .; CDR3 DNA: TGTGCCAGCAGCCAGACAGGGTCGGCTAATGAAAAACTGTTTTTT; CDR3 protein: CASSQTGSANEKLFF
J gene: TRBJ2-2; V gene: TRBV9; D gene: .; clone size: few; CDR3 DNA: TGTGCCAGCAGCGTAGATCCTAGGGCAGGACCGACCGGGGAGCTGTTTTTT; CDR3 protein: CASSVDPRAGPTGELFF
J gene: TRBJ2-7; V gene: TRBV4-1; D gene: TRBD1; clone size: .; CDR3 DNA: TGCGCCAGCAGCCAACCGGGACAGGGATACAACGAGCAGTACTTC; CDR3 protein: CASSQPGQGYNEQYF
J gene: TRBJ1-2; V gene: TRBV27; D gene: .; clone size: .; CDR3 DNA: TGTGCCAGCCGGGGGCTCGATACAAACTATGGCTACACCTTC; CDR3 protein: CASRGLDTNYGYTF
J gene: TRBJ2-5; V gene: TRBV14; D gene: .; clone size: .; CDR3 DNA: TGTGCCAGCAGCCAAGATAGCTGGGCTAGCTGGAGGCAGTACTTC; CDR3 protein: CASSQDSWASWRQYF
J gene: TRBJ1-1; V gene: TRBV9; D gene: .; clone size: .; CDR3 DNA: TGTGCCAGCAGCGTAGTGGAGGGATCTGAAGCTTTCTTT; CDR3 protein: CASSVVEGSEAFF
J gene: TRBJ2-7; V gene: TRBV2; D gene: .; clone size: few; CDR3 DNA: TGTGCCAGCAGAGCTACAGTTTTGGGTGAGCAGTACTTC; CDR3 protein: CASRATVLGEQYF
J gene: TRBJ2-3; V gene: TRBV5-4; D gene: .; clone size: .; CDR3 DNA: TGTGCCAGCAAGGGCGGAGATACGCAGTATTTT; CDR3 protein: CASKGGDTQYF
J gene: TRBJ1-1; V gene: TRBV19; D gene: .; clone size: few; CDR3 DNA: TGTGCCAGTAGTATTGGGCAGAACACTGAAGCTTTCTTT; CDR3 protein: CASSIGQNTEAFF
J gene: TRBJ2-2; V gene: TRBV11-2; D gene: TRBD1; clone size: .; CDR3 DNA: TGTGCCAGCAGCTCGACAGGGGGAAAGAACACCGGGGAGCTGTTTTTT; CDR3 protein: CASSSTGGKNTGELFF
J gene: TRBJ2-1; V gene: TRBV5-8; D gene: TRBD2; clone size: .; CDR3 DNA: TGTGCCAGCAGCACCGGGACTAGCGGGACTTACAATGAGCAGTTCTTC; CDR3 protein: CASSTGTSGTYNEQFF
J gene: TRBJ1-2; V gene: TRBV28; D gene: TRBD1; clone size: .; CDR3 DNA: TGTGCCAGCAGTTCGGGACAGGGGAGGAATGGCTACACCTTC; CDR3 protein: CASSSGQGRNGYTF
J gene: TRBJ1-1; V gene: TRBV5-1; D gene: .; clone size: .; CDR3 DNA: TGCGCCAGCAGCTTGGCGGCAGAGGCTGAAGCTTTCTTT; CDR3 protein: CASSLAAEAEAFF
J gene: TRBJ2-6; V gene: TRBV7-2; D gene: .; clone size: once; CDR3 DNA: TGTGCCAGCAGCAACCGGGCCGACGTCCTGACTTTC; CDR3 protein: CASSNRADVLTF